The following is a T cell receptor beta chain sequence with its context. Its matching antigen is unknown. TCRdb keeps only in-frame clones here, not all; method: immunoSEQ multiplex PCR. The table has approximately 190,000 clones, approximately 94% seen once; the top ten hold roughly 10%. V lost 6 bases to trimming and J lost 6 bases; unmatched junction nucleotides: 4. The CDR3 contains 13 residues. This record comes from a study of T cell responses to AZD1222 COVID-19 vaccine. Study conclusions and caveats: Receipt of two AZD1222 doses was followed by a rise in Spike-specific TCR breadth and depth. Baseline serology detected seropositivity in only 5 or 6 AZD1222 recipients. Repertoires in all cases were sampled only once the peak T cell response had passed.

The chain recombines TRBV12-3 or TRBV12-4 with TRBJ2-2, with 7 bases that match TRBD2. The sequence was collected from an adult in good health. The sequencing here drew on peripheral blood, taken on day 0 of AZD1222 vaccination. The CDR3 DNA sequence: TGTGCCAGCAGCCCAGGACTAGCCGGGGAGCTGTTTTTT. It yields the protein CASSPGLAGELFF.